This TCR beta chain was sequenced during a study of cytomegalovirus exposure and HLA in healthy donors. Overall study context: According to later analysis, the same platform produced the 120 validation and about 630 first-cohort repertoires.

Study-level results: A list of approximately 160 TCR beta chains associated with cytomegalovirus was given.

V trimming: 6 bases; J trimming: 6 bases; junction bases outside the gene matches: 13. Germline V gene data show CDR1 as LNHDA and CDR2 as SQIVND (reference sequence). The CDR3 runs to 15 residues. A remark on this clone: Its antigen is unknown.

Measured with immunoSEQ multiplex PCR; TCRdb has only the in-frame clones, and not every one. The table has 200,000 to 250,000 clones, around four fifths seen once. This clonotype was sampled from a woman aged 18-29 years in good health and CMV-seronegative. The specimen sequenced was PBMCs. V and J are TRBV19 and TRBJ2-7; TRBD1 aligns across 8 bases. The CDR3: CASSGSGTGSAEQYF. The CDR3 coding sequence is TGTGCCAGTAGCGGATCCGGGACAGGCTCCGCCGAGCAGTACTTC. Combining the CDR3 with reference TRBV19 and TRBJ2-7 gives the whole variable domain DGGITQSPKYLFRKEGQNVTLSCEQNLNHDAMYWYRQDPGQGLRLIYYSQIVNDFQKGDIAEGYSVSREKKESFPLTVTSAQKNPTAFYLCASSGSGTGSAEQYFGPGTRLTVT.